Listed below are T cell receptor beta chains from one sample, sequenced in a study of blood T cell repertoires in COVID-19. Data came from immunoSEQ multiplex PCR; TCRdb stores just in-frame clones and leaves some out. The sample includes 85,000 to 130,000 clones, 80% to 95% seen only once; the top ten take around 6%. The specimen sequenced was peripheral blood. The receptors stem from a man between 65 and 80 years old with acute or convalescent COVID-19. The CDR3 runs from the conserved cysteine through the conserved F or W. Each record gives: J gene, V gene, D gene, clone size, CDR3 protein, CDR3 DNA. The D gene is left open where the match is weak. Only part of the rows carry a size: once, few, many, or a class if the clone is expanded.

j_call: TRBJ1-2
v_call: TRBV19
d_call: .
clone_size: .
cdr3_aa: CASYGSYGYTF
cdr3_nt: TGTGCCAGTTATGGGAGCTATGGCTACACCTTC

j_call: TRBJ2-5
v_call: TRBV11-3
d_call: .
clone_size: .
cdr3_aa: CASSLSEQSHKYF
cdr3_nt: TGTGCCAGCAGCCTCTCCGAACAGAGCCATAAGTACTTC

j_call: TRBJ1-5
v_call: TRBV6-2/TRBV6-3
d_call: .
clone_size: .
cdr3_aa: CASSPTGTFDQPQHF
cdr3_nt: TGTGCCAGCAGCCCCACAGGGACGTTCGATCAGCCCCAGCATTTT

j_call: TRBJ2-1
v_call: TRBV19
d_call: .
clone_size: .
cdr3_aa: CASSHWTDHNEQFF
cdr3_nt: TGTGCCAGTAGTCATTGGACAGACCACAATGAGCAGTTCTTC

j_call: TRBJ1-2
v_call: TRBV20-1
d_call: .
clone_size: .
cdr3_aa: CSARDRGGYTF
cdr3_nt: TGCAGTGCTAGAGATAGGGGAGGCTACACCTTC

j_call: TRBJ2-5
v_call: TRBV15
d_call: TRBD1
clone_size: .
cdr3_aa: CATSRGTGTGSQETQYF
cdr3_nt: TGTGCCACCAGCAGAGGGACCGGGACAGGGAGCCAAGAGACCCAGTACTTC

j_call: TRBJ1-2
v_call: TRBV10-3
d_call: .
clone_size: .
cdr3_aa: CAISEGQNNYGYTF
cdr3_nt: TGTGCCATCAGTGAGGGACAGAATAACTATGGCTACACCTTC

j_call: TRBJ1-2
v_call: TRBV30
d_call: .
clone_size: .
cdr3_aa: CAWSGPTRNYGYTF
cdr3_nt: TGTGCCTGGAGTGGCCCGACACGGAACTATGGCTACACCTTC

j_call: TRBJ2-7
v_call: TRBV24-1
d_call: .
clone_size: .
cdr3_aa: CATSDSLNEQYF
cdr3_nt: TGTGCCACCAGTGATTCTCTAAACGAGCAGTACTTC

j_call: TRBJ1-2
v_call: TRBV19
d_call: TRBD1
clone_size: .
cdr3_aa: CASTTGQGASRGYTF
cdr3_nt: TGTGCCAGTACCACGGGACAGGGGGCTTCACGGGGCTACACCTTC

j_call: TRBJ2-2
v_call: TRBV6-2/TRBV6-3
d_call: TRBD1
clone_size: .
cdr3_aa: CASSPPGTGYTGELFF
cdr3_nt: TGTGCCAGCAGTCCCCCAGGGACAGGGTACACCGGGGAGCTGTTTTTT

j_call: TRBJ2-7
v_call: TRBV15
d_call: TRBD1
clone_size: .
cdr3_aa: CATSRKGQGGEQYF
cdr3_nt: TGTGCCACCAGCAGAAAAGGACAGGGGGGCGAGCAGTACTTC

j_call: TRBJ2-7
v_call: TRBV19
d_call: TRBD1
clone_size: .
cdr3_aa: CARTPGQGSYEQYF
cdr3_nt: TGTGCCAGGACACCGGGACAGGGATCCTACGAGCAGTACTTC

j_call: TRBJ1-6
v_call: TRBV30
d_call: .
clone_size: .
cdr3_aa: CAWSVTVGNSPLHF
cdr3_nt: TGTGCCTGGAGTGTAACAGTTGGGAATTCACCCCTCCACTTT

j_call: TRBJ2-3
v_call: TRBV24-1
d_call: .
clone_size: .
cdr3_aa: CATSERGIDTQYF
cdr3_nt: TGTGCCACCAGTGAGAGGGGGATAGATACGCAGTATTTT

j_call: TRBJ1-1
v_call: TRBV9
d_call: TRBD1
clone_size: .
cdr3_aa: CASSGQGGEAFF
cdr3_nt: TGTGCCAGCAGCGGACAGGGCGGTGAAGCTTTCTTT

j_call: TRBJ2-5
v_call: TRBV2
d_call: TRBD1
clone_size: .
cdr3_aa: CASKVGQGQSETQYF
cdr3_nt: TGTGCCAGCAAAGTGGGACAGGGGCAATCGGAGACCCAGTACTTC

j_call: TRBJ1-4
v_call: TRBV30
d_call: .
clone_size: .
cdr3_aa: CAWSIGGTNEKLFF
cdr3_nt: TGTGCCTGGAGTATAGGCGGAACTAATGAAAAACTGTTTTTT

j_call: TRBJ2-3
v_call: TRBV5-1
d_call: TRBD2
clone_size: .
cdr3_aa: CASKGLAGPSTDTQYF
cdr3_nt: TGCGCCAGCAAAGGACTAGCGGGTCCTAGCACAGATACGCAGTATTTT

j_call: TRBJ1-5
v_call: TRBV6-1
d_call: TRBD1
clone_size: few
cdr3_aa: CASSEEGQGAQPQHF
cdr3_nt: TGTGCCAGCAGTGAGGAGGGACAGGGGGCTCAGCCCCAGCATTTT

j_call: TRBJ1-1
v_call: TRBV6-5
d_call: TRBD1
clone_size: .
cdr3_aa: CASSIGTGGTEAFF
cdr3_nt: TGTGCCAGCAGTATAGGGACAGGGGGCACTGAAGCTTTCTTT

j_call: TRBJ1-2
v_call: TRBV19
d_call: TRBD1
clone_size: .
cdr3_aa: CASRKPGQGGNYGYTF
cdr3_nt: TGTGCCAGTAGAAAACCGGGACAGGGAGGTAACTATGGCTACACCTTC

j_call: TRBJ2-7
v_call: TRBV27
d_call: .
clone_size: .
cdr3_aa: CASSLSDGSYEQYF
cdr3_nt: TGTGCCAGCAGTTTATCGGACGGGAGCTACGAGCAGTACTTC

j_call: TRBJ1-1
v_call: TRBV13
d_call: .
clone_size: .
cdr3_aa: CASSLGLNTEAFF
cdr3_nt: TGTGCCAGCAGCTTGGGCTTGAACACTGAAGCTTTCTTT

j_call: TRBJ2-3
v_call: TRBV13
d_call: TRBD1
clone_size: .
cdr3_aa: CASSFRDRAPDTQYF
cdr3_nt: TGTGCCAGCAGCTTCCGGGACAGGGCCCCAGATACGCAGTATTTT

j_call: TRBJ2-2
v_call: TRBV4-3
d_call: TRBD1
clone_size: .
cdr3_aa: CASSQAGTGNTGELFF
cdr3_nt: TGCGCCAGCAGCCAAGCCGGGACAGGGAACACCGGGGAGCTGTTTTTT

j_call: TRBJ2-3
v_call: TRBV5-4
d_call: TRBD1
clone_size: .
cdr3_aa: CASSLSQGAPDTQYF
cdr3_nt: TGTGCCAGCAGCCTCTCACAGGGGGCCCCAGATACGCAGTATTTT

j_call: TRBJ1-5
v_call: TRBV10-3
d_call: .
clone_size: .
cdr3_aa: CAISQGNQPQHF
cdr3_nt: TGTGCCATCAGCCAGGGGAATCAGCCCCAGCATTTT

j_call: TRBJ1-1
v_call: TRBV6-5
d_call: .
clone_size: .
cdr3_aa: CASSKTGFTEAFF
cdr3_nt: TGTGCCAGCAGTAAAACAGGTTTTACTGAAGCTTTCTTT

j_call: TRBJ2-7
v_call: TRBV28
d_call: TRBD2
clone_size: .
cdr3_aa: CASSLSPGLADF
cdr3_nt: TGTGCCAGCAGTTTATCCCCGGGACTAGCTGATTTC

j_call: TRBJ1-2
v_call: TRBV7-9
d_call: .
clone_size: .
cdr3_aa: CASSLTDYGYTF
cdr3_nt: TGTGCCAGCAGCTTGACAGACTATGGCTACACCTTC

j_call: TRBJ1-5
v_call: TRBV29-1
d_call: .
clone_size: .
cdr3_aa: CSVRLAGNQPQHF
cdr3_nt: TGCAGCGTTCGACTGGCAGGGAATCAGCCCCAGCATTTT

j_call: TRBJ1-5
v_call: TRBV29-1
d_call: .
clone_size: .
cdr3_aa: CSVEDGGGQPQHF
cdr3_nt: TGCAGCGTTGAAGATGGGGGGGGTCAGCCCCAGCATTTT

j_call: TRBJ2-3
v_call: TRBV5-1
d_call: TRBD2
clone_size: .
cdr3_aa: CASSSRTSGGLDTQYF
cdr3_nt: TGCGCCAGCAGCTCCAGGACTAGCGGGGGGCTGGATACGCAGTATTTT

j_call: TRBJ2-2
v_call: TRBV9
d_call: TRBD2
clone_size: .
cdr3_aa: CASSLTSGRGTGELFF
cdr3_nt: TGTGCCAGCAGCCTCACTAGCGGGAGGGGCACCGGGGAGCTGTTTTTT

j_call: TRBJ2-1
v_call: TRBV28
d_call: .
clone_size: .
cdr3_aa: CASRRTTEQFF
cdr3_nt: TGTGCCAGCAGGAGGACTACCGAGCAGTTCTTC

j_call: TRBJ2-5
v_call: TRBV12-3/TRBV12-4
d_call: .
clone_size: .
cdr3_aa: CASSLIVAETQYF
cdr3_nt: TGTGCCAGCAGTTTAATAGTTGCGGAGACCCAGTACTTC

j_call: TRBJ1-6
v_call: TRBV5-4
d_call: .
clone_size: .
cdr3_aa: CASSSEQGGNSPLHF
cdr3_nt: TGTGCCAGCAGCTCCGAACAGGGCGGAAATTCACCCCTCCACTTT

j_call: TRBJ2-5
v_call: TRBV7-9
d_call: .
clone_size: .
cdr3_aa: CASSTVGGRETQYF
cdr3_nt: TGTGCCAGCAGTACTGTGGGGGGGCGAGAGACCCAGTACTTC

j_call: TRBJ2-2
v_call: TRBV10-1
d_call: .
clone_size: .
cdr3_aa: CASQKTNTGELFF
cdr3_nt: TGCGCCAGCCAAAAGACAAACACCGGGGAGCTGTTTTTT

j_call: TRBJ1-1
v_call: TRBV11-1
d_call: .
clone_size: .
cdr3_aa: CASSLEGQGSAFF
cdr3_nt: TGTGCCAGCAGCTTAGAGGGGCAGGGGAGCGCTTTCTTT

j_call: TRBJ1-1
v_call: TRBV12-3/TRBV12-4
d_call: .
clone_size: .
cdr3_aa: CASNLLRGEAFF
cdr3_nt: TGTGCCAGCAATCTCCTCCGGGGAGAAGCTTTCTTT

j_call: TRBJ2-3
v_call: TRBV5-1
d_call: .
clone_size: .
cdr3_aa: CASSSRGSTDTQYF
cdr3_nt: TGCGCCAGCAGCTCGCGGGGAAGCACAGATACGCAGTATTTT

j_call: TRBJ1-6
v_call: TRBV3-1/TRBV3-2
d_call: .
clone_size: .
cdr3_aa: CASSQDIQRYNSPLHF
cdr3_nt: TGTGCCAGCAGCCAAGATATTCAGCGCTATAATTCACCCCTCCACTTT

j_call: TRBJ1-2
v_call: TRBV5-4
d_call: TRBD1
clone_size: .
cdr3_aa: CASSTGQGANYGYTF
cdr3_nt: TGTGCCAGCAGCACAGGACAGGGGGCTAACTATGGCTACACCTTC

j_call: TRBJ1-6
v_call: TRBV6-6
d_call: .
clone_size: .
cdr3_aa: CASSSNTGFNSPLHF
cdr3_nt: TGTGCCAGCAGTTCAAACACAGGGTTTAATTCACCCCTCCACTTT

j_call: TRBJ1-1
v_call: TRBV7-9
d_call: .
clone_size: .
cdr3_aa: CASSFVGGTEAFF
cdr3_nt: TGTGCCAGCAGCTTCGTCGGCGGGACTGAAGCTTTCTTT